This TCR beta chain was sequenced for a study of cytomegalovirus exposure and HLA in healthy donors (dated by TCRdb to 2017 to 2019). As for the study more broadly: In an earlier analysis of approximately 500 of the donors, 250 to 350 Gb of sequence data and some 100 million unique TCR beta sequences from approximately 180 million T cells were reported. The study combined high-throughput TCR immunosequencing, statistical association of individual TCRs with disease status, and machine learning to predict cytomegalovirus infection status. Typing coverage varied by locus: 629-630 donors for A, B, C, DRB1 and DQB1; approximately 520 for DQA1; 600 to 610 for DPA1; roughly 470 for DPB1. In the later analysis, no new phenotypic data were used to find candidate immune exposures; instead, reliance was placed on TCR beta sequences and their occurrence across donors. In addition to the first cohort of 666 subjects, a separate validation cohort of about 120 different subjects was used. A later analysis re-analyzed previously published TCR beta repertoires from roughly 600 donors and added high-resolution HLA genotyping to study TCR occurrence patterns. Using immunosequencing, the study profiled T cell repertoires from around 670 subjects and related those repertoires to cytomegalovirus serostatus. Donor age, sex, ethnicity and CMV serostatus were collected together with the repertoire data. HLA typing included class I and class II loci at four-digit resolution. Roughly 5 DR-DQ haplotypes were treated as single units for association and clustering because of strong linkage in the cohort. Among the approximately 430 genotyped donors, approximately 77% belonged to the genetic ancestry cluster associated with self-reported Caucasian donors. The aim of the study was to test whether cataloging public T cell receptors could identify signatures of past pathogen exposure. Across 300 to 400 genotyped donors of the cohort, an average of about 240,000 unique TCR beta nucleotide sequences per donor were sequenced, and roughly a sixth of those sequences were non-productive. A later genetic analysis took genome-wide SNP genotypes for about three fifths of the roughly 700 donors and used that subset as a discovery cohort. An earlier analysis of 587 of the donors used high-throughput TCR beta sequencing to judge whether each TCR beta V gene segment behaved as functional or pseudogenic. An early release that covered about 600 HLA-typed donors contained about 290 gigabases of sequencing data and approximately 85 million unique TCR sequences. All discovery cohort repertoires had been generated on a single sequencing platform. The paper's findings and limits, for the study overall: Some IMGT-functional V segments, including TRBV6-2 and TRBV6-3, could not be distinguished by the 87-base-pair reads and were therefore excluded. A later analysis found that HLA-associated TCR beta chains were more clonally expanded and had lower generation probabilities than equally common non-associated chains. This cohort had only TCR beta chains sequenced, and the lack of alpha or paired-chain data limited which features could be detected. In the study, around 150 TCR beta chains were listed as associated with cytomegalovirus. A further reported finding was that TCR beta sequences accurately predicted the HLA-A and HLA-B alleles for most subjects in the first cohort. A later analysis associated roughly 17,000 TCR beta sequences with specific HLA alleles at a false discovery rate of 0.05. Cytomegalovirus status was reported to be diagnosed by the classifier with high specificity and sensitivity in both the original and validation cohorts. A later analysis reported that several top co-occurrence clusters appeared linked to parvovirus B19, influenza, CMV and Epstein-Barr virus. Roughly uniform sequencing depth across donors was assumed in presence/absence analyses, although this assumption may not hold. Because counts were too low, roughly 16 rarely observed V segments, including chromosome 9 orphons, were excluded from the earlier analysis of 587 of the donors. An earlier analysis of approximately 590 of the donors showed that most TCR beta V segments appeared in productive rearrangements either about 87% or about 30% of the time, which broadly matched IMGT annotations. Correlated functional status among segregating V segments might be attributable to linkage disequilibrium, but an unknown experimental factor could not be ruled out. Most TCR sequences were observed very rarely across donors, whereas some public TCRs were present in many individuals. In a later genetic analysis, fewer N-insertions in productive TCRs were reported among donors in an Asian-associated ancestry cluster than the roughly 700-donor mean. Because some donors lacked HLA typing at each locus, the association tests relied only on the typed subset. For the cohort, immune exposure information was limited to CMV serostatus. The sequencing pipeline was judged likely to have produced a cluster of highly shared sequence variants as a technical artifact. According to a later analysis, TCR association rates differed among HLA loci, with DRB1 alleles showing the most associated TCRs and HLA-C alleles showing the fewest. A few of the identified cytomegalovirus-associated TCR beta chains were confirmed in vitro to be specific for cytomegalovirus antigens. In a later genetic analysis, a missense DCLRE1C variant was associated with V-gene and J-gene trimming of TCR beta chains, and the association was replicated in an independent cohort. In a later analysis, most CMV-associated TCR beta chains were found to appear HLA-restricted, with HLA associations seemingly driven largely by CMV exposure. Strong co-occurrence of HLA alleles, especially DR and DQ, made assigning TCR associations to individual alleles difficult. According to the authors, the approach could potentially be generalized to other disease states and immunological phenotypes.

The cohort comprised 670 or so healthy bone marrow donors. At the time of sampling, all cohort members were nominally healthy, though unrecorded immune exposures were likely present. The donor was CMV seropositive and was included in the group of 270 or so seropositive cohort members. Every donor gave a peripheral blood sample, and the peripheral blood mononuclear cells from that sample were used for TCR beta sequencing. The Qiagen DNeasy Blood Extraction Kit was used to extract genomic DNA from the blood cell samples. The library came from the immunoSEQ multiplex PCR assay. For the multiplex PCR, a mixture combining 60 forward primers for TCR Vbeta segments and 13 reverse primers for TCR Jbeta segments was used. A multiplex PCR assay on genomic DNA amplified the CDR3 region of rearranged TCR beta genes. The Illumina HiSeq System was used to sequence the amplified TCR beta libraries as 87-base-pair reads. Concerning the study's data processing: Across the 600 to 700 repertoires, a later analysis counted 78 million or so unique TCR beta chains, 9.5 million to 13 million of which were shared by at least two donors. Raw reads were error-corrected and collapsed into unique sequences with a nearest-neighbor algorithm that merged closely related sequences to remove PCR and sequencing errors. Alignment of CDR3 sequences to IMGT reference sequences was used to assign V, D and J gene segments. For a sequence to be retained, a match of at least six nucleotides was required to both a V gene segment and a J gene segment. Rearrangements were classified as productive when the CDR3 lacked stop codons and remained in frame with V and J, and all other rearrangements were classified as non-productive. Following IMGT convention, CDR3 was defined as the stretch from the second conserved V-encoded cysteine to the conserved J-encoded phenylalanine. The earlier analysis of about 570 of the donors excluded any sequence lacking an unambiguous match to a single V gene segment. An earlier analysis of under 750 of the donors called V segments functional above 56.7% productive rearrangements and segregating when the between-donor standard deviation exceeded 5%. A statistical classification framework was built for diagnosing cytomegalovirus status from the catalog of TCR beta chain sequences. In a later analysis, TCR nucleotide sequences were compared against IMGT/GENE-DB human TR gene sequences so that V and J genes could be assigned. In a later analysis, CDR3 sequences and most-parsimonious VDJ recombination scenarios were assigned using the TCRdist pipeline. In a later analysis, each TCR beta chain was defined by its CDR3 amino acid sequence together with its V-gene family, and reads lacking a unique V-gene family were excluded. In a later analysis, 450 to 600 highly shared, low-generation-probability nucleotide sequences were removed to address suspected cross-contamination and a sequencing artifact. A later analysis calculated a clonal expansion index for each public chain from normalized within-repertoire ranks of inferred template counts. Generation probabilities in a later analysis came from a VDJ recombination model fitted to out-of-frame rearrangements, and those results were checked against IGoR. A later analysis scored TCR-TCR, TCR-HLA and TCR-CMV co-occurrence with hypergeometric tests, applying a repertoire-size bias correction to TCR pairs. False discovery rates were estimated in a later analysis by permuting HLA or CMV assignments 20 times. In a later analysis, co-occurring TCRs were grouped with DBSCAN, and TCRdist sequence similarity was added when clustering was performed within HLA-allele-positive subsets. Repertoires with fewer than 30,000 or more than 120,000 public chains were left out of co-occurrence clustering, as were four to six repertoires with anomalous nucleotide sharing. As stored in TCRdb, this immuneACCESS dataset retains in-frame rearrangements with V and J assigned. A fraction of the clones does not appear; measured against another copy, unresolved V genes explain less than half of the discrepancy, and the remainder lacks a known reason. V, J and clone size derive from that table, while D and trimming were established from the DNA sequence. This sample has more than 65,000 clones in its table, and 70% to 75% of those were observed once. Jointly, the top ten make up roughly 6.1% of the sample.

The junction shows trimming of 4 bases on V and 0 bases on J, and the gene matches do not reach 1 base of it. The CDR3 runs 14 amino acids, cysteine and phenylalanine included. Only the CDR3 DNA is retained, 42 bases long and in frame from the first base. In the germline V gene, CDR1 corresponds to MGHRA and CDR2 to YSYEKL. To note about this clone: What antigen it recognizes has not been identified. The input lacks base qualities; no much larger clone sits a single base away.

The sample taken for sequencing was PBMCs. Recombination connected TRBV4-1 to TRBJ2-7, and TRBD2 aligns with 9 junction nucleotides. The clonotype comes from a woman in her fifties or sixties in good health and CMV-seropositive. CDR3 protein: CASSLSGSSYEQYF. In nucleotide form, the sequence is TGCGCCAGCAGCCTTAGCGGGAGCTCCTACGAGCAGTACTTC.